This is a list of T cell receptor beta chains from one sample in a study of blood T cell repertoires in COVID-19. Produced via immunoSEQ multiplex PCR; TCRdb's table is partial and in-frame only. The data hold about 280,000 clones, with roughly 86% observed a single time. Sequenced: peripheral blood. Receptors originate from a man aged 40-50 years with active or convalescent COVID-19. The CDR3 runs from the conserved cysteine through the conserved F or W. D genes are given only for firm matches. Size tells how often a clone was seen (once, few, many) or the class of an expanded clone, and some rows leave it out.

clone_size: -; j_call: TRBJ1-4; d_call: -; v_call: TRBV19; cdr3_nt: TGTGCCAGTAGTATAGAGCGGGGGTCTAATGAAAAACTGTTTTTT; cdr3_aa: CASSIERGSNEKLFF
clone_size: few; j_call: TRBJ2-7; d_call: -; v_call: TRBV12-3/TRBV12-4; cdr3_nt: TGTGCCAGCAGTTTTTTCGGGACCTACGAGCAGTACTTC; cdr3_aa: CASSFFGTYEQYF
clone_size: -; j_call: TRBJ2-3; d_call: TRBD1; v_call: TRBV12-5; cdr3_nt: TGTGCTAGTGACTTCGACCTGGACAGGGCTCGCACAGATACGCAGTATTTT; cdr3_aa: CASDFDLDRARTDTQYF
clone_size: -; j_call: TRBJ2-7; d_call: -; v_call: TRBV3-1/TRBV3-2; cdr3_nt: TGTGCCAGCAGCCAAGATCCAGCGGTCCAAAACGAGCAGTACTTC; cdr3_aa: CASSQDPAVQNEQYF
clone_size: -; j_call: TRBJ1-1; d_call: -; v_call: TRBV6-5; cdr3_nt: TGTGCCAGCATTTGGACGCCGGGGACTGAAGCTTTCTTT; cdr3_aa: CASIWTPGTEAFF
clone_size: -; j_call: TRBJ2-3; d_call: -; v_call: TRBV24-1; cdr3_nt: TGTGCCACCAGTGATTTCTCGGATACGCAGTATTTT; cdr3_aa: CATSDFSDTQYF
clone_size: -; j_call: TRBJ1-1; d_call: TRBD1; v_call: TRBV19; cdr3_nt: TGTGCCAGTAGTGGACAAGACAGGGACGGGGCGAACACTGAAGCTTTCTTT; cdr3_aa: CASSGQDRDGANTEAFF
clone_size: -; j_call: TRBJ2-1; d_call: -; v_call: TRBV5-1; cdr3_nt: TGCGCCAGCAGCTTGGGAACCAGCTCCTACAATGAGCAGTTCTTC; cdr3_aa: CASSLGTSSYNEQFF
clone_size: -; j_call: TRBJ1-6; d_call: TRBD1; v_call: TRBV19; cdr3_nt: TGTGCCAGTACTTCCCGACAGGGGGCCTCCTATAATTCACCCCTCCACTTT; cdr3_aa: CASTSRQGASYNSPLHF
clone_size: -; j_call: TRBJ1-5; d_call: -; v_call: TRBV6-6; cdr3_nt: TGTGCCAGCACCCGGGGGGCTGGTCAGCCCCAGCATTTT; cdr3_aa: CASTRGAGQPQHF
clone_size: few; j_call: TRBJ1-2; d_call: -; v_call: TRBV25-1; cdr3_nt: TGTGCCAGCAGTGAATATATCGGTAGTGGCTACACCTTC; cdr3_aa: CASSEYIGSGYTF
clone_size: -; j_call: TRBJ2-1; d_call: -; v_call: TRBV18; cdr3_nt: TGTGCCAGCTCACAACAGGGAGGGGAGCAGTTCTTC; cdr3_aa: CASSQQGGEQFF
clone_size: -; j_call: TRBJ1-5; d_call: -; v_call: TRBV15; cdr3_nt: TGTGCCACCAGCAGAGAAAAGGGGGGGCATCAGCCCCAGCATTTT; cdr3_aa: CATSREKGGHQPQHF
clone_size: few; j_call: TRBJ1-1; d_call: -; v_call: TRBV4-2; cdr3_nt: TGTGCCAGCAGCCAAGACGCAGTGACATTAGGGGTAGCTTTCTTT; cdr3_aa: CASSQDAVTLGVAFF
clone_size: -; j_call: TRBJ2-5; d_call: -; v_call: TRBV5-5; cdr3_nt: TGTGCCAGCAGCTTTCGGGGAAACTACCAAGAGACCCAGTACTTC; cdr3_aa: CASSFRGNYQETQYF
clone_size: -; j_call: TRBJ2-7; d_call: TRBD2; v_call: TRBV11-3; cdr3_nt: TGTGCCAGCAGCGCAGCGGGAAGGTACGAGCAGTACTTC; cdr3_aa: CASSAAGRYEQYF
clone_size: once; j_call: TRBJ2-1; d_call: -; v_call: TRBV7-6; cdr3_nt: TGTGCCAGCAGCTTAGCGGCCATCTCCTACAATGAGCAGTTCTTC; cdr3_aa: CASSLAAISYNEQFF
clone_size: -; j_call: TRBJ2-4; d_call: -; v_call: TRBV9; cdr3_nt: TGTGCCAGCAGCTCATCGACGGGATTCGGGGCCAAAAACATTCAGTACTTC; cdr3_aa: CASSSSTGFGAKNIQYF